A selection of T cell receptor beta chains follows, all from one sample in a study of T cells after yellow fever vaccination. TCRdb reanalysed the 5' RACE reads using MiXCR and keeps one entry per CDR3 protein. The table shows a few hundred thousand distinct CDR3 sequences, with roughly 19% occurring only once. Sample: PBMCs, taken 15 days after the yellow fever booster vaccination. Receptors were obtained from a man younger than 45 who received the YFV17D yellow fever vaccine. The CDR3 runs from the conserved cysteine through the conserved F or W. The D gene is left open where the match is weak. The size entry is marked missing in some rows and otherwise reads once, few, many or a size class.

v_gene,j_gene,d_gene,abundance,CDR3nt,CDR3aa
TRBV12-5,TRBJ2-1,TRBD2,few,TGTGCTAGTGTCTCCTTCTGGCGGGAGAGGAATGAGCAGTTCTTC,CASVSFWRERNEQFF
TRBV7-2,TRBJ2-1,TRBD2,.,TGTGCCAGCAGCTTATGGTCTAGCGGCAATGAGCAGTTCTTC,CASSLWSSGNEQFF
TRBV15,TRBJ2-2,TRBD1,few,TGTGCCACCAGCAGACATATCACAGGGGGAGGTGACACCGGGGAGCTGTTTTTT,CATSRHITGGGDTGELFF
TRBV7-2,TRBJ1-2,.,.,TGTGCCAGCAGCCCCCGGGAAGGCTATGGCTACACCTTC,CASSPREGYGYTF
TRBV29-1,TRBJ2-1,TRBD1,few,TGCAGCTGGACAGGGAACAATGAGCAGTTCTTC,CSWTGNNEQFF
TRBV2,TRBJ2-5,.,.,TGTGCCAGCAGTTACCACAGGCGAGAGACCCAGTACTTC,CASSYHRRETQYF
TRBV7-2,TRBJ2-2,.,many,TGTGCCAGCAGCTGGAGCACCGGGGAGCTGTTTTTT,CASSWSTGELFF
TRBV6-5,TRBJ2-7,.,few,TGTGCCAGCAGTTACCGGGACTTTACCTACGAGCAGTACTTC,CASSYRDFTYEQYF
TRBV20-1,TRBJ1-4,TRBD1,.,TGCAGTGCTAACAGGGGTACTAATGAAAAACTGTTTTTT,CSANRGTNEKLFF
TRBV5-4,TRBJ2-3,TRBD2,.,TGTGCCAGCAGCCCGGACGGGGGAGGGTACGATACGCAGTATTTT,CASSPDGGGYDTQYF
TRBV29-1,TRBJ2-1,TRBD2,.,TGCAGCATAATTAGCGGGAGGAAGGGGGATGAGCAGTTCTTC,CSIISGRKGDEQFF
TRBV27,TRBJ1-1,.,few,TGTGCCAGCAGTCCAAGACAGCTTGGGAACACTGAAGCTTTCTTT,CASSPRQLGNTEAFF
TRBV7-2,TRBJ2-2,TRBD1,.,TGTGCCAGCAGCCGCGACAGGGAAGGGGCGGGCACCGGGGAGCTGTTTTTT,CASSRDREGAGTGELFF
TRBV12-3/TRBV12-4,TRBJ2-1,TRBD2,.,TGTGCCAGCAGTTACCTCGGGACTAGTCAATTC,CASSYLGTSQF
TRBV28,TRBJ1-1,.,few,TGTGCCAGCAGTAATCAGGGGATGGGCACTGAAGCTTTCTTT,CASSNQGMGTEAFF
TRBV12-5,TRBJ2-2,.,few,TGTGCTAGTGGTTTGGTAAATAAGACAAGCTCCAACACCGGGGAGCTGTTTTTT,CASGLVNKTSSNTGELFF
TRBV3-1,TRBJ2-7,TRBD2,.,TGTGCCAGCAGCCTGCGGGGGGGTAGGACCTACGAGCAGTACTTC,CASSLRGGRTYEQYF
TRBV6-2/TRBV6-3,TRBJ2-2,.,.,TGTGCCAGCAGTTACTCAGAACAGATCACCGGGGAGCTGTTTTTT,CASSYSEQITGELFF
TRBV27,TRBJ2-7,.,.,TGTGCCAGCAGACCCCTCGACAGGAACGAGCAGTACTTC,CASRPLDRNEQYF
TRBV10-3,TRBJ2-7,TRBD1,few,TGTGCCATCAGGGATGGACAGGGTCACGAGCAGTACTTC,CAIRDGQGHEQYF
TRBV4-3,TRBJ2-3,.,.,TGCGCCAGCAGCCAAGATGTCGGTACAGATACGCAGTATTTT,CASSQDVGTDTQYF
TRBV29-1,TRBJ2-7,.,.,TGCAGCGTTGAAGATTGGTCAACCTCCTACGAGCAGTACTTC,CSVEDWSTSYEQYF
TRBV5-5,TRBJ2-5,.,.,TGTGCCAGCAGCACGCCCGGGGTAGAGACCCAGTACTTC,CASSTPGVETQYF
TRBV9,TRBJ2-3,TRBD2,.,TGTGCCAGCAGCTCAGGGGGGCTAGCGGGAGTAGATACGCAGTATTTT,CASSSGGLAGVDTQYF